The next 2 T cell receptor beta chains were all read from a single sample in a study of PD-1 blockade in classical Hodgkin lymphoma. TCRdb's copy holds only in-frame clones and misses some; the assay was immunoSEQ multiplex PCR. The sample lists fewer than 80,000 clones, about two thirds seen once, with about 9.1% in the top ten. Each of the patients experienced relapse following autologous stem cell transplantation, and their brentuximab vedotin exposure differed. The sequencing used peripheral blood mononuclear cells (PBMCs), collected before the second cycle of nivolumab. The receptors derive from a human donor with classical Hodgkin lymphoma.

This clone is a singleton in its sample. The chain links TRBV27 to TRBJ2-7; D is perhaps TRBD2 (6 bases). The V and J ends lost 3 bases and 2 bases respectively, with 11 bases between them. Germline values: CDR1 MNHEY, CDR2 SMNVEV (reference sequence). This CDR3 has 14 residues. CDR3 sequence: CASSLSGYTYEQYF. CDR3 DNA sequence: TGTGCCAGCAGTTTGAGCGGGTATACCTACGAGCAGTACTTC.

The V call is TRBV27, the J call TRBJ2-7, with TRBD1 identical over 7 bases. The V gene end was trimmed by 5 bases and the J gene end by 2 bases; junction bases not matched to a gene: 12. Germline CDR1 reads MNHEY; CDR2 reads SMNVEV (reference sequence). The CDR3 extends over 16 amino acids. The CDR3: CASSPTWDRLTYEQYF. The CDR3 DNA reads TGTGCCAGCAGTCCCACTTGGGACAGACTAACCTACGAGCAGTACTTC.